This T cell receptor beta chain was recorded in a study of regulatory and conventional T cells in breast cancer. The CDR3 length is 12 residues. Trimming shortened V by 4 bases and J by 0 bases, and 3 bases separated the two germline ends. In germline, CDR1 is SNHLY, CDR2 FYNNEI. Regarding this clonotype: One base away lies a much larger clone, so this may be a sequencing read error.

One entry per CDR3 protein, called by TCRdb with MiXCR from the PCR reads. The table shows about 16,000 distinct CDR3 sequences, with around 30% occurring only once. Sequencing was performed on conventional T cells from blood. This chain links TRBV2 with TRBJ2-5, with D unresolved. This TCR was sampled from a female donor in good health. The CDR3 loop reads CASSGHQETQYF. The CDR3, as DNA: TGTGCCAGCAGTGGTCACCAAGAGACCCAGTACTTC.